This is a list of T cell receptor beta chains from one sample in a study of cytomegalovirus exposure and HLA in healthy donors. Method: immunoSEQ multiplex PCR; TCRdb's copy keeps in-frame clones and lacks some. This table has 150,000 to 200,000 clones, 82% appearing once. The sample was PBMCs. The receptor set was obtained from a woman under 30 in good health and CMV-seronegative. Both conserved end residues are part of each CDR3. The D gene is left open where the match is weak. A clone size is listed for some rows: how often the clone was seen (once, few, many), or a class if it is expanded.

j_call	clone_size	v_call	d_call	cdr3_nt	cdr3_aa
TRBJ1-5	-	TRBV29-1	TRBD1	TGCAGCGTGACGACAGGGAACAATCAGCCCCAGCATTTT	CSVTTGNNQPQHF
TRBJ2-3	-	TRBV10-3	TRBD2	TGTGCCATCACTAATTCAGGAGCTAGCGGGAGTATCGCAGATACGCAGTATTTT	CAITNSGASGSIADTQYF
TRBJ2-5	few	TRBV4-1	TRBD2	TGCGCCAGCAGCCAAGTACTAGCGGGAGGAGAGACCCAGTACTTC	CASSQVLAGGETQYF
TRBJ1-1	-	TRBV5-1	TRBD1	TGCGCCAGCAGCCTACCGGACAGGCCCTCGCCAAGAATGAACACTGAAGCTTTCTTT	CASSLPDRPSPRMNTEAFF
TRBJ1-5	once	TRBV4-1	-	TGCGCCAGCAGCCAAGGAGCCAGGGCAAGTTCGGGTCAGCCCCAGCATTTT	CASSQGARASSGQPQHF
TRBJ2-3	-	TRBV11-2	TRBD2	TGTGCCAGCAGCTCCCTTGCTAGCGGGAGGGCCGCCATAGATACGCAGTATTTT	CASSSLASGRAAIDTQYF
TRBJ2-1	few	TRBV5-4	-	TGTGCCAGCGCTACTGCCGACAATGAGCAGTTCTTC	CASATADNEQFF
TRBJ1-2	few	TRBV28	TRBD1	TGTGCCAGCAGCCCGGGACAGGCAGCCGGCTACACCTTC	CASSPGQAAGYTF
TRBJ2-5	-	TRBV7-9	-	TGTGCCAGCAGCTTAGTGTCCAGCGGACAAGAGACCCAGTACTTC	CASSLVSSGQETQYF
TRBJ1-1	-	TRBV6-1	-	TGTGCCAGCGCGATTTATACTTGGAACACTGAAGCTTTCTTT	CASAIYTWNTEAFF